A selection of T cell receptor beta chains follows, all from one sample in a study of blood T cells in healthy people across ages. One entry per CDR3 protein, called by TCRdb with MiXCR from the 5' RACE reads. The table has over a million distinct CDR3 sequences, 59% seen once. Sequences were obtained from blood. These receptors all come from a man aged 18 to 29 in good health. Each CDR3 is given without its conserved first and last residue. Each record gives: J gene, V gene, clone size, CDR3 protein. A clone size is listed for some rows: how often the clone was seen (once, few, many), or a class if it is expanded.

j_call: TRBJ2-1
v_call: TRBV29-1
clone_size: -
cdr3_aa: SVEVSGQGVNEQF

j_call: TRBJ2-7
v_call: TRBV6-1
clone_size: once
cdr3_aa: ASSRGTSGPSSYEQY

j_call: TRBJ1-1
v_call: TRBV9
clone_size: -
cdr3_aa: ASSVGEYDRLNTEAF

j_call: TRBJ2-3
v_call: TRBV29-1
clone_size: few
cdr3_aa: SVEGTGADTQY

j_call: TRBJ2-1
v_call: TRBV11-2
clone_size: -
cdr3_aa: ASSLDRLALYNEQF

j_call: TRBJ2-1
v_call: TRBV20-1
clone_size: few
cdr3_aa: SARETGTRTHEQF

j_call: TRBJ1-2
v_call: TRBV12-3/TRBV12-4
clone_size: -
cdr3_aa: AILDRDHLPVYGYT

j_call: TRBJ2-2
v_call: TRBV5-1
clone_size: -
cdr3_aa: ASSPLGGEPKGELF

j_call: TRBJ2-7
v_call: TRBV12-3/TRBV12-4
clone_size: few
cdr3_aa: ASSRAGQGAKEQY

j_call: TRBJ2-1
v_call: TRBV4-3
clone_size: -
cdr3_aa: ASSLENPALNEQF

j_call: -
v_call: TRBV6-1
clone_size: -
cdr3_aa: ASTYPAETQY

j_call: TRBJ1-5
v_call: TRBV15
clone_size: once
cdr3_aa: ATSRDAARPNQPQH

j_call: TRBJ2-7
v_call: TRBV12-3/TRBV12-4
clone_size: few
cdr3_aa: ASSMTATSFNYEQY

j_call: TRBJ2-5
v_call: TRBV5-5
clone_size: few
cdr3_aa: ASSLLTQQETQY

j_call: TRBJ2-5
v_call: TRBV29-1
clone_size: -
cdr3_aa: SAPGGVETQY

j_call: TRBJ2-1
v_call: TRBV7-2
clone_size: few
cdr3_aa: ASPRPGTPRGSYNEQF

j_call: TRBJ2-2
v_call: TRBV5-1
clone_size: few
cdr3_aa: ASSTGGVGELF

j_call: TRBJ2-3
v_call: TRBV12-5
clone_size: few
cdr3_aa: ASGFGQGTDTQY

j_call: TRBJ2-7
v_call: TRBV6-6
clone_size: -
cdr3_aa: ASSYSDDREPYEQY

j_call: TRBJ2-5
v_call: TRBV11-2
clone_size: -
cdr3_aa: ASSVGDWEQY

j_call: TRBJ2-7
v_call: TRBV5-1
clone_size: -
cdr3_aa: ASKRTADYEQY

j_call: TRBJ1-5
v_call: TRBV12-3/TRBV12-4
clone_size: -
cdr3_aa: ASSPSLGGMNQPQH